This T cell receptor beta chain originates from a study of T-cell memory formation after mild COVID-19 listed by TCRdb under 2021. The study in broad terms: TCR sequence clusters from the two donors were found to be largely donor specific. T-cell clones expanding and contracting after mild COVID-19 in two donors were tracked by longitudinal TCRalpha and TCRbeta repertoire sequencing. Two young, previously healthy adult volunteers, one female and one male, were included in the cohort.

Ficoll-Paque density gradient centrifugation was the method used to isolate PBMCs. Paper-wide results and their limitations: Some responding clones were detected in pre-infection memory, suggesting pre-existing cross-reactive memory T cells joined the SARS-CoV-2 response. Contracting CD4+ clones appeared mostly in the CM and EM memory subsets, whereas CD8+ clones were enriched in EMRA. SARS-CoV-2 specificity was not confirmed for the second-wave clones peaking on day 37. Only a couple of mild cases were covered in the study, and larger cohorts including severe cases with pre-infection samples were considered necessary. Balanced CD4/CD8 phenotypes were observed for clones contracting from day 15 to 85, whereas a bias towards CD4+ was observed for a second wave of clones expanding from day 15 to 37.

TCRdb lists the instrument as Illumina NovaSeq 6000. TCRalpha and TCRbeta cDNA libraries were built by 5'RACE with constant-segment primers, adding sample barcodes and unique molecular identifiers. RNA was extracted from every sample with Trizol reagent. The libraries were amplified in two PCR steps, and the second step added a second sample barcode and Illumina TruSeq adapters. The libraries were sequenced on an Illumina NovaSeq using 2 x 150 bp paired-end reads. The original methods were these. Reads were demultiplexed and collapsed into UMI-guided consensus sequences with migec v1.2.7. With mixcr v2.1.11, UMI consensuses were aligned to TRA and TRB V and J templates and assembled into clonotypes. A clonotype was counted as expanded or contracted only when both edgeR and NoisET called the clonotype significant, with the noise models trained on biological replicates. edgeR calls used a false discovery rate-adjusted p below 0.01 and a log2 fold-change threshold of 1. As an exploratory analysis of dynamics, max-normalized trajectories of the 1000 most abundant clonotypes were examined with PCA combined with hierarchical clustering. Each responding clone was given a CD4 or CD8 phenotype based on the CD4+ and CD8+ repertoires, which had been sequenced separately. The raw public data were reprocessed by TCRdb itself: fastp quality trimming at Q25, MiXCR clonotype calling, in-frame beta chains only. Every distinct CDR3 protein forms one entry, paired with its most common genes and DNA. The authors' filters were not applied to this entry. For this sample the table gives about 560,000 distinct CDR3 sequences, of which approximately 15% were detected only once. Roughly 7.7% of the sample lies in the top ten.

According to the germline V gene, CDR1 reads MNHEY and CDR2 reads SVGEGT. The CDR3, from cysteine to phenylalanine, totals 13 residues. The DNA shown is the 39-base CDR3, in frame from base 1. V loses 0 bases, J loses 6 bases, and the germline ends lie 8 bases apart. With respect to this clonotype: Its antigen is currently not known. No quality values exist for individual bases; no much larger clone is one base distant.

The chain is encoded by TRBV6-2 or TRBV6-3 joined to TRBJ1-1; no D segment can be confidently identified. Sequenced material: PBMCs or a T cell subset sorted from them (not recorded which). This receptor was obtained from an adult woman who had mild COVID-19 (a few samples of this study predate the infection). The sample titles of this study are shuffled in the database, so cell type and time point are left out; the donor was told from shared clones. The sequenced DNA is TGTGCCAGCAGTTACTCGAGCTCCCCTGAAGCTTTCTTT. This translates into CASSYSSSPEAFF.